These T cell receptor beta chains were read from a single sample in a study of shared clonotypes between healthy human individuals. Assay: immunoSEQ multiplex PCR; the TCRdb copy retains only in-frame clones and omits some. This sample has about 2 million clones; roughly 95% occur once, and the top ten carry around 1.1%. The sequenced sample consisted of naive CD8+ T cells sorted from blood. These receptors originate from a man between 18 and 29 years old in good health. The CDR3 runs from the conserved cysteine through the conserved F or W. D genes are given only for firm matches. Clone size is not always given. Where it is, it says once, few, many or a class for expanded clones.

. | TRBJ2-7 | TRBV9 | 14 | . | CASSVSLGGYEQYF | TGTGCCAGCAGCGTGAGTTTAGGGGGGTACGAGCAGTACTTC
. | TRBJ2-5 | TRBV27 | 15 | . | CASSLSAPGGETQYF | TGTGCCAGCAGTTTATCCGCTCCCGGGGGAGAGACCCAGTACTTC
. | TRBJ2-5 | TRBV7-6 | 16 | . | CASSSFPADLGETQYF | TGTGCCAGCAGCTCATTCCCTGCGGACCTCGGGGAGACCCAGTACTTC
. | TRBJ2-2 | TRBV7-6 | 14 | . | CASSPTTGSGELFF | TGTGCCAGCAGCCCGACTACAGGGTCCGGGGAGCTGTTTTTT
. | TRBJ1-2 | TRBV19 | 13 | . | CASSPTGVYGYTF | TGTGCCAGTAGTCCGACAGGAGTTTATGGCTACACCTTC
. | TRBJ1-5 | TRBV6-1 | 13 | . | CASRRFSNQPQHF | TGTGCCAGCAGGCGATTTAGCAATCAGCCCCAGCATTTT
. | TRBJ1-3 | TRBV7-3 | 15 | . | CASSSTPGAGNTIYF | TGTGCCAGCAGCTCAACCCCGGGGGCTGGAAACACCATATATTTT
. | TRBJ2-7 | TRBV6-1 | 15 | . | CASSEIHLTSYEQYF | TGTGCCAGCAGTGAAATACATTTGACCTCCTACGAGCAGTACTTC
once | TRBJ2-1 | TRBV4-3 | 15 | TRBD2 | CASSPLAGAVNEQFF | TGCGCCAGCAGCCCCCTAGCGGGAGCTGTCAATGAGCAGTTCTTC
few | TRBJ2-5 | TRBV7-9 | 13 | . | CASSSQEQETQYF | TGTGCCAGCAGCTCGCAGGAGCAAGAGACCCAGTACTTC
. | TRBJ2-7 | TRBV2 | 15 | . | CASSEVGPVAYEQYF | TGTGCCAGCAGTGAAGTTGGACCAGTAGCCTACGAGCAGTACTTC
. | TRBJ2-3 | TRBV5-1 | 14 | . | CASSPTSHTDTQYF | TGCGCCAGCAGCCCCACGAGCCACACAGATACGCAGTATTTT
. | TRBJ2-5 | TRBV14 | 15 | . | CASSQPRVDQETQYF | TGTGCCAGCAGCCAGCCGAGGGTGGACCAAGAGACCCAGTACTTC
. | TRBJ2-5 | TRBV11-2 | 15 | . | CASSQPGTYQETQYF | TGTGCCAGCAGCCAACCGGGCACCTATCAAGAGACCCAGTACTTC
. | TRBJ2-3 | TRBV9 | 14 | TRBD2 | CASSVGLAGEAQYF | TGTGCCAGCAGCGTAGGGCTAGCGGGAGAGGCGCAGTATTTT